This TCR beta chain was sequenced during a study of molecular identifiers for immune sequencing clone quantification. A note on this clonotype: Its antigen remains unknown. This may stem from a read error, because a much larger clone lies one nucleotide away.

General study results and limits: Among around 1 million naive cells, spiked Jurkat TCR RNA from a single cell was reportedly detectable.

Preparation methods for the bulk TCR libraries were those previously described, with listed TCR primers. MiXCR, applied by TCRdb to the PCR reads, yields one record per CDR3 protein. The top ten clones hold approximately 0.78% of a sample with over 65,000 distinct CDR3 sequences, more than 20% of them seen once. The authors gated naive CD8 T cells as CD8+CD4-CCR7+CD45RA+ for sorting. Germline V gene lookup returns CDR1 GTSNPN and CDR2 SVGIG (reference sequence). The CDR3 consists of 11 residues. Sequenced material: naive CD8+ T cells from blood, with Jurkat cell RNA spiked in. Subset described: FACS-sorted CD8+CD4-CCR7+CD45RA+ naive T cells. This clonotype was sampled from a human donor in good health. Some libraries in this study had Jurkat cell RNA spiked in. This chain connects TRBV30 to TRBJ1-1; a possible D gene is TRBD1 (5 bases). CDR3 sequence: CAWGDGVEALF. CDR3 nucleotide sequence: TGTGCCTGGGGGGACGGGGTTGAAGCTCTCTTT.